A single sample is the source of the 21 T cell receptor beta chains below, sequenced in a study of blood T cell repertoires in COVID-19. The method was immunoSEQ multiplex PCR; TCRdb's version includes in-frame clones alone and lacks a portion of them. The sample has about 170,000 clones; 60% to 85% are singletons. The sample taken for sequencing was peripheral blood. These TCRs come from a man between 60 and 70 years old with acute or convalescent COVID-19.

V gene TRBV6-6 combines with J gene TRBJ1-3; 7 bases line up with TRBD1. Germline V gives CDR1 MNHNY, CDR2 SVGAGI (reference sequence). With V trimmed by 2 bases and J by 0 bases, 1 base remained unmatched. The CDR3 is made up of 15 amino acids. CDR3 DNA sequence: TGTGCCAGCAGTTACGGACAGGCCTCTGGAAACACCATATATTTT. Its translation is CASSYGQASGNTIYF.

V gene TRBV3-1 (or the pseudogene TRBV3-2) combines with J gene TRBJ1-2; TRBD1 matches at 9 bases. The junction had 7 bases not matched to a gene; V was cut back by 0 bases and J by 8 bases. This CDR3 spans 15 amino acids. The germline V gene has CDR1 LGHDT and CDR2 YNNKEL (reference sequence). The CDR3 DNA is TGTGCCAGCAGCCAAGATCCCGGGACAGGGTCCGGCTACACCTTC. Its translation is CASSQDPGTGSGYTF.

V and J are TRBV9 and TRBJ1-4; tentative D call: TRBD1 (6 bases). The germline V and J ends were trimmed by 4 bases and 8 bases, with 18 bases remaining between them. The CDR3 spans 15 residues. The germline CDR1 and CDR2 sequences are SGDLS and YYNGEE. The CDR3 protein is CASSPLGQGAEKLFF. The CDR3 nucleotides read TGTGCCAGCAGCCCTCTGGGACAAGGGGCCGAAAAACTGTTTTTT.

The chain has TRBV6-1 and TRBJ1-5, with 7 bases identical to TRBD1. Trimming at V came to 4 bases and at J to 1 base, leaving 10 bases not matched to a gene. CDR1 and CDR2 from the germline V gene are MNHNS and SASEGT. There are 17 residues in the CDR3. The CDR3: CASSGLTGVVSNQPQHF. DNA of the CDR3: TGTGCCAGCAGTGGCTTAACAGGGGTCGTGAGCAATCAGCCCCAGCATTTT.

J is TRBJ2-1 and V is TRBV5-1, with TRBD1 identical over 9 bases. The CDR3 length is 16 residues. V trimming: 0 bases; J trimming: 7 bases; junction bases outside the gene matches: 8. Germline CDR1 is SGHRS and CDR2 is YFSETQ. DNA of the CDR3: TGCGCCAGCAGCTTGGTTACAGGGGGCCTACATAATGAGCAGTTCTTC. It translates to CASSLVTGGLHNEQFF.

The chain uses TRBV7-3 and TRBJ2-1; 10 bases fit TRBD1. CDR1 SGHTA and CDR2 FQGTGA come from the germline V gene. This CDR3 has 15 amino acids. After removal of 3 bases from V and 2 bases from J, the junction contained 1 base not matched to a gene. The CDR3 protein is CASSLGQGTYNEQFF. The DNA for the CDR3 is TGTGCCAGCAGCTTGGGACAGGGGACCTACAATGAGCAGTTCTTC.

V gene TRBV7-2 combines with J gene TRBJ1-2; D not certain. Looked up from germline, CDR1 is SGHTA and CDR2 is FQGNSA. V was pared by 2 bases and J by 6 bases, with 10 bases between. CDR3 length equals 13 residues. As DNA, the CDR3 is TGTGCCAGCAGCTTAAGAGGAGGAGATGGCTACACCTTC. Residues: CASSLRGGDGYTF. The full variable domain, with the rest looked up from reference TRBV7-2 and TRBJ1-2, is GAGVSQSPSNKVTEKGKDVELRCDPISGHTALYWYRQSLGQGLEFLIYFQGNSAPDKSGLPSDRFSAERTGGSVSTLTIQRTQQEDSAVYLCASSLRGGDGYTFGSGTRLTVV.

This clone has a handful of counts. CDR3 bases: TGTGCCAGCAGCCCCTCGGGGGGTCGGTACGAGCAGTACTTC. The encoded protein is CASSPSGGRYEQYF. The chain joins TRBV9 to TRBJ2-7; 7 bases fit TRBD2. CDR1 SGDLS and CDR2 YYNGEE come from the germline V gene. The CDR3 is 14 residues long. The trim removed 4 bases at V and 4 bases at J, leaving 8 bases unmatched.

The genes are TRBV15 and TRBJ2-1, with D perhaps matching TRBD2 (6 bases). CDR3 length equals 15 residues. CDR1 is LNHNV and CDR2 is YYDKDF in the germline V gene (reference sequence). Trimming stripped 1 base from V and 7 bases from J, with 14 bases between. CDR3 amino acids: CATSRVTGVDNEQFF. CDR3 in DNA: TGTGCCACCAGCAGAGTCACGGGGGTTGATAATGAGCAGTTCTTC.

The chain recombines TRBV7-9 with TRBJ1-1; weak D call: TRBD1 (6 bases). With 1 base removed from V and 4 bases from J, the gap between germline ends came to 13 bases. The length of the CDR3 is 15 residues. Germline loops: CDR1 SEHNR, CDR2 FQNEAQ (reference sequence). CDR3 DNA: TGTGCCAGCAGCTTAGTAACAGGGTCTTCCACTGAAGCTTTCTTT. This translates into CASSLVTGSSTEAFF.

The J gene is TRBJ2-1, the V gene TRBV24-1; 7 bases map to TRBD1. Germline CDR1 KGHDR, CDR2 SFDVKD. The J segment lost 6 bases and the V segment lost 5 bases, leaving 9 bases of the junction unmatched. The CDR3 is 15 amino acids. Here the CDR3 reads CATSVRQGPTNEQFF. DNA for the CDR3: TGTGCCACCAGTGTCCGACAGGGACCCACCAATGAGCAGTTCTTC.

This clone was picked up a small number of times. V gene TRBV5-5 combines with J gene TRBJ2-7, with D possibly matching TRBD1 (6 bases). The germline CDR1 and CDR2 sequences are SGHKS and YYEKEE (reference sequence). Trimming shortened V by 2 bases and J by 4 bases, and 7 bases separated the two germline ends. The CDR3 runs 12 residues. The CDR3 sequence: CASSLGGYEQYF. CDR3 coding DNA: TGTGCCAGCAGCTTAGGGGGTTACGAGCAGTACTTC.

V usage is TRBV6-2 or TRBV6-3 and J usage is TRBJ2-3; tentative D call: TRBD2 (5 bases). V gave up 1 base and J gave up 2 bases, with 13 bases separating them. Looked up from germline, CDR1 is MNHEY and CDR2 is SVGEGT. The CDR3 contains 16 residues. The CDR3 region is CASSYFVGVNTDTQYF. The CDR3 DNA sequence: TGTGCCAGCAGTTACTTCGTCGGGGTTAACACAGATACGCAGTATTTT.

The chain couples TRBV5-4 to TRBJ2-5; weak D call: TRBD1 (5 bases). The germline CDR1 and CDR2 sequences are SGHNT and YYREEE (reference sequence). CDR3 length equals 15 residues. V was shortened by 0 bases and J by 3 bases, with 12 bases between the two germline ends. The CDR3 is CASSLVGQGKETQYF. CDR3 nucleotide sequence: TGTGCCAGCAGCTTGGTCGGCCAGGGTAAAGAGACCCAGTACTTC.

This rearrangement joins TRBV19 to TRBJ2-1, with 12 bases fitting TRBD1. This CDR3 is 16 amino acids long. V lost 5 bases, J lost 10 bases, and 12 bases stayed unmatched. Germline V gene sequence: CDR1 LNHDA, CDR2 SQIVND (reference sequence). For the CDR3, the DNA is TGTGCCAGTAGTCCAATCTCCGGGACAGGGGGCCTCGAGCAGTTCTTC. It codes for CASSPISGTGGLEQFF.

This chain links TRBV5-6 with TRBJ2-1; D is possibly TRBD2 (6 bases). The CDR3 is made up of 15 amino acids. CDR1 is SGHDT and CDR2 is YYEEEE in the germline V gene. Trimming stripped 3 bases from V and 0 bases from J, with 10 bases between. The chain's CDR3 is CASSSPTSSYNEQFF. The CDR3 bases are TGTGCCAGCAGCTCCCCGACTAGCTCCTACAATGAGCAGTTCTTC.

The J gene is TRBJ1-5, the V gene TRBV15, with a possible D match to TRBD1 (5 bases). Trimming removed 6 bases at V and 0 bases at J, with 9 bases between. The CDR3 has 14 amino acids. From germline, CDR1 is LNHNV and CDR2 YYDKDF (reference sequence). CDR3 protein: CATSRTPSNQPQHF. Here the CDR3 DNA reads TGTGCCACCAGTAGGACACCTAGCAATCAGCCCCAGCATTTT.

The chain recombines TRBV3-1 (or the pseudogene TRBV3-2) with TRBJ1-6; 7 bases agree with TRBD1. The ends lost 1 base at V and 7 bases at J; junction bases unmatched: 10. The CDR3 length is 17 residues. Per the germline V gene, CDR1 is LGHDT and CDR2 is YNNKEL (reference sequence). The CDR3: CASSQVSNRGTNSPLHF. In nucleotides, the CDR3 is TGTGCCAGCAGCCAAGTATCTAACAGGGGTACCAATTCACCCCTCCACTTT.

The V gene is TRBV5-6, the J gene TRBJ1-6; 7 bases are a match to TRBD1. After removal of 1 base from V and 6 bases from J, the junction contained 4 bases not matched to a gene. Germline values: CDR1 SGHDT, CDR2 YYEEEE. The CDR3 extends over 15 amino acids. CDR3 loop: CASSLKQGLNSPLHF. The CDR3 DNA sequence: TGTGCCAGCAGCTTGAAACAGGGGCTTAATTCACCCCTCCACTTT.

The chain uses TRBV6-6 and TRBJ2-5; no reliable D call. V shed 2 bases and J shed 0 bases, with 7 bases lying between them. CDR1 is MNHNY and CDR2 is SVGAGI in the germline V gene (reference sequence). CDR3 length: 14 amino acids. The CDR3: CASSYRVNQETQYF. DNA of the CDR3: TGTGCCAGCAGTTACCGGGTTAACCAAGAGACCCAGTACTTC.

This clone has more than one count but fewer than ten. The rearrangement links TRBV6-2 or TRBV6-3 to TRBJ1-1; 8 bases are a match to TRBD1. The germline V gene has CDR1 MNHEY and CDR2 SVGEGT. J was trimmed by 5 bases and V by 4 bases; bases with no gene match: 9. This CDR3 is built from 15 residues. The CDR3 region is CASSSQGAGWTEAFF. The CDR3 DNA is TGTGCCAGCAGTTCTCAGGGGGCAGGTTGGACTGAAGCTTTCTTT.